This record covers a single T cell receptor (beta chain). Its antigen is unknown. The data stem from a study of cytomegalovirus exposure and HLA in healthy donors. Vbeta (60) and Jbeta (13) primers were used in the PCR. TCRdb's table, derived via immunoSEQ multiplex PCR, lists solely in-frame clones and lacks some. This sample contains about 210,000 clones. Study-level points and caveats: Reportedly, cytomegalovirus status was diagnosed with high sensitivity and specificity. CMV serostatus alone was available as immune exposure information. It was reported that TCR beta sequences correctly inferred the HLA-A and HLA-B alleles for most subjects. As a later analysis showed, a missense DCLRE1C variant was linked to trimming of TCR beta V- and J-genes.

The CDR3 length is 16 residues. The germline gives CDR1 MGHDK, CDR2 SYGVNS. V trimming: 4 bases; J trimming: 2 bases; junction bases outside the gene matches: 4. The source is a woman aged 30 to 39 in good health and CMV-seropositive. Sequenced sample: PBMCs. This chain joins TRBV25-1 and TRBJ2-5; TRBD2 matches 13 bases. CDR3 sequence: CASSGTSGGAQETQYF. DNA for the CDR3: TGTGCCAGCAGTGGGACTAGCGGGGGAGCACAAGAGACCCAGTACTTC.